A single sample gave rise to the 5 T cell receptor beta chains below, sequenced in a study of vaccination and CD4 T cells after COVID-19. Sequenced with the Oncomine TCR Beta short-read assay was DNA taken from cultured CD4+ T cells. In TCRdb, the PCR reads were re-called with MiXCR into one record per CDR3 protein. The sample has roughly 15,000 distinct CDR3 sequences, roughly 30% seen once; the top ten hold 7% to 10%. Their specific antigens are unknown. Treatment indicated: roughly 10-day PBMC culture with coronavirus spike peptide pools or control peptides (ViraFEST assay). The source material was CD4+ T cells from blood, cultured in vitro. The receptors were gathered from a human donor who had recovered from COVID-19.

The rearrangement uses TRBV20-1 and TRBJ1-1; D remains unclear. With 1 base removed from V and 5 bases from J, the gap between germline ends came to 11 bases. The CDR3 covers 13 residues. Germline loops: CDR1 DFQATT, CDR2 SNEGSKA (reference sequence). CDR3 sequence: CSARVNTETEAFF. The CDR3 DNA reads as TGCAGTGCTAGAGTGAATACGGAAACTGAAGCTTTCTTT.

J is TRBJ2-2 and V is TRBV9, with TRBD1 matching 7 bases. In germline, CDR1 is SGDLS, CDR2 YYNGEE. V dropped 4 bases and J dropped 5; count of bases not matched to a gene: 11. This CDR3 region has 16 residues. The CDR3 nucleotides are TGTGCCAGCAGCCCCCGCCGGGACAGCCCTACCGGGGAGCTGTTTTTT. Amino acids: CASSPRRDSPTGELFF.

In this sample, this clonotype turned up a few times. V gene TRBV6-1 combines with J gene TRBJ2-1, with 9 nucleotides matching TRBD1. V shed 3 bases and J 0 bases; nucleotides not matched to a gene: 12. CDR1 MNHNS and CDR2 SASEGT come from the germline V gene. This CDR3 has 19 residues. This CDR3 reads CASSEAGTGRLSSYNEQFF. CDR3 nucleotides: TGTGCCAGCAGTGAGGCCGGGACAGGGCGCCTGAGCTCCTACAATGAGCAGTTCTTC.

The chain joins TRBV12-5 to TRBJ2-1, with TRBD2 matching over 7 bases. This CDR3 is built from 12 residues. J lost 6 bases, V lost 5 bases, and 1 base had no gene match. Germline V gene data show CDR1 as LGHNT and CDR2 as FRNRAP. The chain's CDR3 is CASGGGGNEQFF. The CDR3, as DNA: TGTGCTAGTGGTGGGGGGGGCAATGAGCAGTTCTTC.

A few counts support this clonotype. The chain uses TRBV7-2 and TRBJ2-1, with TRBD1 matching 8 bases. This CDR3 is built from 16 residues. V lost 6 bases, J lost 2 bases, and 9 bases stayed unmatched. Germline V gene lookup returns CDR1 SGHTA and CDR2 FQGNSA. The CDR3 nucleotides read TGTGCCAGCAGTTCCGGGACAGGCGATACCTACAATGAGCAGTTCTTC. Translated, it gives CASSSGTGDTYNEQFF.